These 4 T cell receptor beta chains came from one sample sequenced in a study of cytomegalovirus exposure and HLA in healthy donors. Primers for the PCR totalled 60 Vbeta and 13 Jbeta. TCRdb keeps only in-frame clones here, not all; method: immunoSEQ multiplex PCR. The table lists approximately 190,000 clones, 75% to 85% of them singletons, with around 6.3% in the top ten. The specimen was PBMCs. These receptors all come from a woman aged 45-65 years in good health and CMV-seropositive.

Worth noting for this clone: One end of the junction varies from germline; a read error may be responsible. This chain connects TRBV19 to TRBJ2-6; 13 bases align to TRBD2. The CDR3 loop spans 17 amino acids. From germline, CDR1 is LNHDA and CDR2 SQIVND (reference sequence). In nucleotides, the CDR3 is TGTGCCAGTACCCTCGGACTAGCGGGAGTTGGGGCCAACGGCCTGACTTTC. This encodes CASTLGLAGVGANGLTF.

The chain employs TRBV4-1 and TRBJ2-1; possibly TRBD2 for D (6 bases). CDR3 length equals 17 residues. The V gene's germline CDR1 is MGHRA and CDR2 YSYEKL. V shed 2 bases and J shed 8 bases, with 22 bases lying between them. The CDR3 region has the DNA TGCGCCAGCAGCCAACTCAACTTGGGTTTCAGGGAGGATGAGCAGTTCTTC. It encodes CASSQLNLGFREDEQFF.

Concerning this clone itself: One junction end does not reproduce the germline sequence, and a read error may be involved. The rearrangement links TRBV7-9 to TRBJ1-4; D is undetermined. The germline CDR1 and CDR2 sequences are SEHNR and FQNEAQ (reference sequence). The CDR3 is 12 amino acids. Written as DNA, the CDR3 is TGTTCCAGCAGCTCGTACTACGAAAAACTGTTTTTT. Residues: CSSSSYYEKLFF.

In nucleotides, the CDR3 is TGTGCCTGGAGTGTACGGGTGAACACTGAAGCTTTCTTT. Encoded protein: CAWSVRVNTEAFF. The rearrangement links TRBV30 to TRBJ1-1; D is ambiguous. V dropped 0 bases and J dropped 0 bases, with 5 bases sitting between them. The CDR3 runs to 13 residues. Germline V lookup: CDR1 GTSNPN, CDR2 SVGIG (reference sequence).